The next 3 T cell receptor beta chains were all read from a single sample in a study of identical twins. TCRdb recomputed calls from the 5' RACE reads with MiXCR, one row per CDR3 protein. Of around 450,000 distinct CDR3 sequences in the sample, 14% were seen once. This same sample was also taken into another study, of yellow fever vaccine responses in identical twins.

The sequenced sample was CD4+ T cells sorted from blood. These receptors came from a woman between 18 and 29 years old in good health.

V and J are TRBV12-3 or TRBV12-4 and TRBJ2-7, with TRBD2 identical over 10 bases. The CDR3 consists of 15 residues. Unmatched junction bases numbered 9, after V lost 6 bases and J lost 4 bases. CDR3 protein: CASSRTSGARYEQYF. The DNA of the CDR3 is TGTGCCAGCAGCCGGACTAGCGGAGCCCGGTACGAGCAGTACTTC.

This sequence joins TRBV12-3 or TRBV12-4 and TRBJ2-1, with no clear D. The V end lost 6 bases, the J end lost 8 bases, and 20 bases lay between the germline ends. This CDR3 spans 15 amino acids. The CDR3 nucleotides are TGTGCCAGCAGCCCCCTGGAGTCCGAAAACGATGAGCAGTTCTTC. It encodes CASSPLESENDEQFF.

The chain recombines TRBV4-3 with TRBJ2-5; D tentatively reads TRBD1 or TRBD2 (5 bases each). V lost 0 bases, J lost 5 bases, and 13 bases lay in between. The CDR3 loop spans 15 amino acids. Germline loops: CDR1 LGHNA, CDR2 YSLEER. The CDR3 here is CASSQEGTQGETQYF. In nucleotides, the CDR3 is TGCGCCAGCAGCCAAGAGGGGACCCAAGGGGAGACCCAGTACTTC.